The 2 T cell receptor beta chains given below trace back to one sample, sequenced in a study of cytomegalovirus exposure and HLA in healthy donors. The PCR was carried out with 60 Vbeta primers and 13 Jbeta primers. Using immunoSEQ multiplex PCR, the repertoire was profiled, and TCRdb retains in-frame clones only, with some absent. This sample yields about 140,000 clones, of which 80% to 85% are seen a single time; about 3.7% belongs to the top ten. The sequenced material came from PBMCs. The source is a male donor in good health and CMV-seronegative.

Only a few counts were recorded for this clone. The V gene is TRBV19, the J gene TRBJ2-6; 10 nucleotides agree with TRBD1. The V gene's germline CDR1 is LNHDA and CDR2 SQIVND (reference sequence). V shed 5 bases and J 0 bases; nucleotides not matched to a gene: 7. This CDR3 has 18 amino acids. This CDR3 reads CASSAGDRGSSGANVLTF. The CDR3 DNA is TGTGCCAGTAGTGCTGGGGACAGGGGCAGCTCTGGGGCCAACGTCCTGACTTTC. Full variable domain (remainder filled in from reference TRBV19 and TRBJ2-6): DGGITQSPKYLFRKEGQNVTLSCEQNLNHDAMYWYRQDPGQGLRLIYYSQIVNDFQKGDIAEGYSVSREKKESFPLTVTSAQKNPTAFYLCASSAGDRGSSGANVLTFGAGSRLTVL.

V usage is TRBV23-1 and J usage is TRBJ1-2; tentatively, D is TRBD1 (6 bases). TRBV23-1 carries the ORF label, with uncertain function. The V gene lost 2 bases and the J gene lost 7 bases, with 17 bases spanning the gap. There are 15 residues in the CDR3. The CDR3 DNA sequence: TGCGCCAGCAGTCAAAACAGGGAGGGATTGCGTGGCTACACCTTC. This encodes CASSQNREGLRGYTF.